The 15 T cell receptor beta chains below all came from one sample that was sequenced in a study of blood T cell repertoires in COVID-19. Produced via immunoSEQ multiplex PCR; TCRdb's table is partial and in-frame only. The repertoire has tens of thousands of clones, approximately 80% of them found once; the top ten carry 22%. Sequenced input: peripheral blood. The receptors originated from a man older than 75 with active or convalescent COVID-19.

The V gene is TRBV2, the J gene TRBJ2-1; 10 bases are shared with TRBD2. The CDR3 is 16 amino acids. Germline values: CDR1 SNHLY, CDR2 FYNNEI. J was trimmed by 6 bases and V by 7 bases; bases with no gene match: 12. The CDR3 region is CASNAETSGRFNEQFF. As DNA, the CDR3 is TGTGCCAGCAATGCTGAGACTAGCGGGCGCTTCAATGAGCAGTTCTTC.

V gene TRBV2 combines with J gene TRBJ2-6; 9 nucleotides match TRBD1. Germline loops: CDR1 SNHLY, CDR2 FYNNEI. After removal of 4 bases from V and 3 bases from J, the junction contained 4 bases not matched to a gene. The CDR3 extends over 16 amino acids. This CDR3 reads CASSVQGALGANVLTF. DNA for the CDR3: TGTGCCAGCAGTGTACAGGGGGCGCTTGGGGCCAACGTCCTGACTTTC. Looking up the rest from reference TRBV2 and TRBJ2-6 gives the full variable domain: EPEVTQTPSHQVTQMGQEVILRCVPISNHLYFYWYRQILGQKVEFLVSFYNNEISEKSEIFDDQFSVERPDGSNFTLKIRSTKLEDSAMYFCASSVQGALGANVLTFGAGSRLTVL.

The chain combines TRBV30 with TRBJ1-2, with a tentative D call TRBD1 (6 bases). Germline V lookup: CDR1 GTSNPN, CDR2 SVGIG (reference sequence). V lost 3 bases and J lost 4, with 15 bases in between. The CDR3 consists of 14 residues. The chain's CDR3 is CAWSGVQGSYGYTF. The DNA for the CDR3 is TGTGCCTGGAGCGGGGTACAGGGAAGCTATGGCTACACCTTC.

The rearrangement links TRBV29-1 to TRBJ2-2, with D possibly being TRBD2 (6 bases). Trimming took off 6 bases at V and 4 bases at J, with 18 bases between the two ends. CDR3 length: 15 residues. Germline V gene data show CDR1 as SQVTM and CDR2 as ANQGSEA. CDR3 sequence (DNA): TGCAGCGTCCCAGGGCGGGGCGCGGGCACCGGGGAGCTGTTTTTT. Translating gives CSVPGRGAGTGELFF.

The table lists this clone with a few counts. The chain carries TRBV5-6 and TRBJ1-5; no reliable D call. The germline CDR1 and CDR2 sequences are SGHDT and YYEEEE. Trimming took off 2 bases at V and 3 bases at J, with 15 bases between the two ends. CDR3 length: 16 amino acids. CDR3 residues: CASSLARQRVNQPQHF. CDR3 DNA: TGTGCCAGCAGCTTAGCGAGGCAGAGAGTCAATCAGCCCCAGCATTTT.

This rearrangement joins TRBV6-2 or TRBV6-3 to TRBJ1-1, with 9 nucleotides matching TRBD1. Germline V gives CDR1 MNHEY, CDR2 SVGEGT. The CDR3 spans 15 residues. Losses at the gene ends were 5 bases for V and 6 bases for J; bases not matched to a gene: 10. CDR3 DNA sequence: TGTGCCAGCAGTCCAGGAAGGACAGGGGCGGCTGAAGCTTTCTTT. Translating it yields CASSPGRTGAAEAFF.

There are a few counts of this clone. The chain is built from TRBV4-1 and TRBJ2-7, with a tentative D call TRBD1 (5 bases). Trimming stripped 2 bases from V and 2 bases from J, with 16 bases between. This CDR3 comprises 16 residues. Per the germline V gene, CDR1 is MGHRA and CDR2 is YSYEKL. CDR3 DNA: TGCGCCAGCAGCCAACCTCAGGGAAAATCCCCCTACGAGCAGTACTTC. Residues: CASSQPQGKSPYEQYF.

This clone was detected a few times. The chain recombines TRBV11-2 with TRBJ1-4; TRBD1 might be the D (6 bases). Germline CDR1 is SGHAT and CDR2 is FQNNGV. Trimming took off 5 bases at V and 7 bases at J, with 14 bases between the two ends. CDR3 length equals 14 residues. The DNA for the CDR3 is TGTGCCAGCAGCGTCAGGGGATCGGGTGAAAAACTGTTTTTT. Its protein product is CASSVRGSGEKLFF.

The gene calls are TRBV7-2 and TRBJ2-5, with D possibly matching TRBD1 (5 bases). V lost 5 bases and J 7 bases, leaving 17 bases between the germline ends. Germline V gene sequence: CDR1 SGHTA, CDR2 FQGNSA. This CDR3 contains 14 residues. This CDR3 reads CASSPRQGETTQYF. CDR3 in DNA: TGTGCCAGCAGCCCCCGGCAGGGCGAGACGACCCAGTACTTC.

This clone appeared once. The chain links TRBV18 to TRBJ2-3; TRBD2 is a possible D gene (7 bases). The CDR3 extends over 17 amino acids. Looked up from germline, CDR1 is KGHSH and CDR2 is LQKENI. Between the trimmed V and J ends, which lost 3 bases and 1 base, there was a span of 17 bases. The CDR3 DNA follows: TGTGCCAGCTCACCGGCCGTGGGCGGGGGCGGCACAGATACGCAGTATTTT. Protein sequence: CASSPAVGGGGTDTQYF.

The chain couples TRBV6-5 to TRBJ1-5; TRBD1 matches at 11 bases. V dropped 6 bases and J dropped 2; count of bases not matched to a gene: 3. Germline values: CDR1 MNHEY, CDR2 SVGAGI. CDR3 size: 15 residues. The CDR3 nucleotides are TGTGCCAGCAGCCGGACAGGGGGCGGCAATCAGCCCCAGCATTTT. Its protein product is CASSRTGGGNQPQHF.

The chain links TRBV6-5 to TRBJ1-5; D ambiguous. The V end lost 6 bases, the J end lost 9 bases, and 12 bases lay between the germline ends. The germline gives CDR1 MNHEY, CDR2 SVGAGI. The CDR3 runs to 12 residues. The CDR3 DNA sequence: TGTGCCAGCAGCAACGAGGCTGGGCCCCAGCATTTT. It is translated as CASSNEAGPQHF.

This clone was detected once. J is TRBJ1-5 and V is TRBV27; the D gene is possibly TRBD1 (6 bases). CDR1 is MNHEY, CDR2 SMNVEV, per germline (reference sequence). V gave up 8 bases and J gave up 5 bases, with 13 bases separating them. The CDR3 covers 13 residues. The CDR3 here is CASSIGGYQPQHF. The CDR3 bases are TGTGCCAGCTCCATAGGGGGTTATCAGCCCCAGCATTTT.

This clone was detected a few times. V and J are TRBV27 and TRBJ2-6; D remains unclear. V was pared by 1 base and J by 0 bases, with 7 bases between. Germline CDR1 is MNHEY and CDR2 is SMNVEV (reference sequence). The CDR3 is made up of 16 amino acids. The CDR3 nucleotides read TGTGCCAGCAGTTTATTCGTCGGCTCTGGGGCCAACGTCCTGACTTTC. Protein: CASSLFVGSGANVLTF.

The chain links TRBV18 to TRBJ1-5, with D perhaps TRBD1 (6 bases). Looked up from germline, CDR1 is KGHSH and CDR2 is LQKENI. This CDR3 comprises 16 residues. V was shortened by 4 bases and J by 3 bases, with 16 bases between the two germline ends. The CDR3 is CASSLSGGQFNQPQHF. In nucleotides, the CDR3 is TGTGCCAGCTCACTTTCGGGGGGACAATTCAATCAGCCCCAGCATTTT.